A single sample is the source of the 15 T cell receptor beta chains below, sequenced in a study of cytomegalovirus exposure and HLA in healthy donors (dated by TCRdb to about 2017). Libraries were constructed by the immunoSEQ multiplex PCR assay. For the multiplex PCR, a mixture combining 60 forward primers for TCR Vbeta segments and 13 reverse primers for TCR Jbeta segments was used. In its TCRdb copy, this immuneACCESS table keeps in-frame sequences only and misses some clones. Where compared with another copy, unresolved V genes explain less than half of these, and the others have no known cause. The table for this sample lists about 160,000 clones; approximately 81% of them were counted only once. The ten largest clones represent 1% of the sample. Material: PBMCs. The receptors stem from a boy aged 2 to 10 in good health and CMV-seronegative.

The V call is TRBV6-6, the J call TRBJ1-5; no clear D. Trimming pared 6 bases from V and 2 bases from J, leaving 8 bases between. Germline loops: CDR1 MNHNY, CDR2 SVGAGI (reference sequence). This CDR3 contains 13 residues. The CDR3 spells CASRPLGNQPQHF. The DNA of the CDR3 is TGTGCCAGCAGACCCCTAGGCAATCAGCCCCAGCATTTT.

The chain joins TRBV7-9 to TRBJ2-3; 7 nucleotides agree with TRBD2. The trim removed 2 bases at V and 5 bases at J, leaving 10 bases unmatched. This CDR3 region has 16 residues. Germline V lookup: CDR1 SEHNR, CDR2 FQNEAQ (reference sequence). CDR3 bases: TGTGCCAGCAGCTTATGGGACTACGGTCGGGGAGATACGCAGTATTTT. It translates to CASSLWDYGRGDTQYF.

The chain employs TRBV7-8 and TRBJ1-3, with D possibly matching TRBD1 (6 bases). Trimming left V 4 bases short and J 7 bases short, with 14 bases between. Germline CDR1 SGHVS, CDR2 FQNEAQ. The CDR3 contains 14 residues. For the CDR3, the DNA is TGTGCCAGCAGCTCAAGTACAGGGCACAACACCATATATTTT. It translates to CASSSSTGHNTIYF.

This clone was recorded only once. V and J are TRBV5-1 and TRBJ2-4, with a possible D match to TRBD1 (6 bases). V lost 4 bases and J 1 base, leaving 15 bases between the germline ends. The germline gives CDR1 SGHRS, CDR2 YFSETQ. The CDR3 length is 16 residues. CDR3 sequence (DNA): TGCGCCAGCAGCCGGACAGAGGTCGGGGCCAAAAACATTCAGTACTTC. This translates into CASSRTEVGAKNIQYF.

This chain uses TRBV7-9 with TRBJ1-1, with a tentative D call TRBD1 (6 bases). From germline, CDR1 is SEHNR and CDR2 FQNEAQ (reference sequence). This CDR3 region has 14 residues. V lost 9 bases and J lost 1, with 15 bases in between. CDR3 loop: CASLGQKGNTEAFF. The CDR3 bases are TGTGCCAGTTTAGGACAGAAAGGGAACACTGAAGCTTTCTTT.

This chain joins TRBV13 and TRBJ2-2, with D tentatively TRBD1 (7 bases). The CDR3 is 15 residues long. The V gene lost 7 bases and the J gene lost 6 bases, with 18 bases spanning the gap. Per germline, CDR1 PRHDT and CDR2 FYEKMQ (reference sequence). CDR3 DNA sequence: TGTGCCAGCAACCCGTCAGGGGGGTCGGCCGGGGAGCTGTTTTTT. This sequence encodes CASNPSGGSAGELFF.

The V and J genes are TRBV7-8 and TRBJ2-7; weak D call: TRBD1 (6 bases). The CDR3 is 16 residues long. Germline V lookup: CDR1 SGHVS, CDR2 FQNEAQ. V lost 1 base and J 5 bases, leaving 18 bases between the germline ends. The CDR3 region has the DNA TGTGCCAGCAGCTTAGGGGGGCTCCGTCCGTCCCACGAGCAGTACGTC. Protein product: CASSLGGLRPSHEQYV.

The chain uses TRBV15 and TRBJ1-1, with a tentative D call TRBD1 (5 bases). CDR3 size: 15 residues. The V end was cut by 1 base, the J end by 2 bases, with 11 bases between. Germline V gene lookup returns CDR1 LNHNV and CDR2 YYDKDF (reference sequence). The CDR3 spells CATSRARQRNTEAFF. The CDR3 DNA reads as TGTGCCACCAGCAGAGCCCGACAGCGAAACACTGAAGCTTTCTTT.

The genes are TRBV10-3 and TRBJ1-2, with a possible D match to TRBD1 (6 bases). Trimming shortened V by 6 bases and J by 6 bases, and 17 bases separated the two germline ends. The V gene's germline CDR1 is ENHRY and CDR2 SYGVKD. This CDR3 has 14 residues. The CDR3, as DNA: TGTGCCATCAGGGGGGGGGCAGATACCCATGGCTACACCTTC. Its translation is CAIRGGADTHGYTF.

This chain joins TRBV5-1 and TRBJ2-7; D possibly corresponds to TRBD1 (6 bases). Trimming removed 7 bases from V and 4 bases from J, with 18 bases in between. CDR3 length equals 14 residues. The germline CDR1 and CDR2 sequences are SGHRS and YFSETQ. CDR3 in amino acids: CASSKRGWLYEQYF. CDR3 nucleotides: TGCGCCAGCTCAAAGAGGGGGTGGCTTTACGAGCAGTACTTC.

This chain connects TRBV5-4 to TRBJ1-2; weak D call: TRBD1 (5 bases). The CDR3 totals 14 residues. Looked up from germline, CDR1 is SGHNT and CDR2 is YYREEE (reference sequence). Trimming stripped 4 bases from V and 4 bases from J, with 14 bases between. The CDR3 DNA follows: TGTGCCAGCAGCCGGACCAGGGATGGCTATGGCTACACCTTC. Translated: CASSRTRDGYGYTF.

J is TRBJ2-7 and V is TRBV5-6; 7 bases are a match to TRBD2. Germline V gives CDR1 SGHDT, CDR2 YYEEEE. V lost 5 bases to trimming and J lost 3 bases; unmatched junction nucleotides: 8. The CDR3 totals 14 residues. CDR3 sequence reads: CASRGAGDLYEQYV. CDR3 sequence (DNA): TGTGCCAGCAGAGGGGCGGGAGACCTCTACGAGCAGTACGTC.

CDR3 protein: CASSGPTGSYEQYV. The CDR3 nucleotides are TGTGCCAGCAGCGGACCGACAGGTTCCTACGAGCAGTACGTC. V and J are TRBV7-9 and TRBJ2-7, with D possibly matching TRBD1 (6 bases). V was trimmed by 5 bases and J by 1 base, leaving 12 bases between them. Germline-derived CDR1 and CDR2 are SEHNR and FQNEAQ (reference sequence). The CDR3 runs to 14 residues.

The chain combines TRBV7-8 with TRBJ1-1; 7 nucleotides agree with TRBD1. CDR3 length: 12 residues. Germline V CDR1 and CDR2: SGHVS, FQNEAQ. The CDR3 here is CACRGINTEAFF. The CDR3, as DNA: TGTGCTTGCAGGGGGATAAACACTGAAGCTTTCTTT. Complete variable domain (other parts from reference TRBV7-8 and TRBJ1-1): GAGVSQSPRYKVAKRGQDVALRCDPISGHVSLFWYQQALGQGPEFLTYFQNEAQLDKSGLPSDRFFAERPEGSVSTLKIQRTQQEDSAVYLCACRGINTEAFFGQGTRLTVV.

The rearrangement joins TRBV29-1 to TRBJ2-1, with 14 bases aligning to TRBD2. The trim removed 7 bases at V and 5 bases at J, leaving 10 bases unmatched. The CDR3 has 16 residues. Per the germline V gene, CDR1 is SQVTM and CDR2 is ANQGSEA. The CDR3 sequence: CSARGLAGARHNEQFF. Written as DNA, the CDR3 is TGCAGCGCCAGGGGACTAGCGGGAGCTCGACACAATGAGCAGTTCTTC.